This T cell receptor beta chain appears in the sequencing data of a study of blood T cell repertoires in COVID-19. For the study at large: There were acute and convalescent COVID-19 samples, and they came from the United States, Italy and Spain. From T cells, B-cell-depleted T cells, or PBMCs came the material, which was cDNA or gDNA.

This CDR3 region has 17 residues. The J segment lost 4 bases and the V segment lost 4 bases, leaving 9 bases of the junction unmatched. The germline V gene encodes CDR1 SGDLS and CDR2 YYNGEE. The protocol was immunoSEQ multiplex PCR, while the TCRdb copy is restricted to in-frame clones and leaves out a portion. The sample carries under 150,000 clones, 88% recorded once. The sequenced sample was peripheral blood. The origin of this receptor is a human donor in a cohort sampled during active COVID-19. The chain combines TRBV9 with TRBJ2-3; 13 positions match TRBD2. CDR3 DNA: TGTGCCAGCAGCCCGGGACTAGCGGGAAGAGGGGCAGATACGCAGTATTTT. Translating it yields CASSPGLAGRGADTQYF.